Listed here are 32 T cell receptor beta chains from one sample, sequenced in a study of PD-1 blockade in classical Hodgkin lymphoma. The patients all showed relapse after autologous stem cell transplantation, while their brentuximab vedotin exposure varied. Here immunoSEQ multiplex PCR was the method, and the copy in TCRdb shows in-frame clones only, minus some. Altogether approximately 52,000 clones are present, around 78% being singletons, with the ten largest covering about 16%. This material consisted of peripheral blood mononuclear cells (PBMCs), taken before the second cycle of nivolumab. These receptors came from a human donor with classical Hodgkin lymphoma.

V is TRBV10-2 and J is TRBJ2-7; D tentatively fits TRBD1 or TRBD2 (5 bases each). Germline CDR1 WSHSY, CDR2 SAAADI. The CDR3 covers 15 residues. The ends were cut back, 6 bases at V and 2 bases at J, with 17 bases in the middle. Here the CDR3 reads CASSLRGTETYEQYF. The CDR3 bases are TGCGCCAGCAGCCTGAGAGGGACGGAAACCTACGAGCAGTACTTC.

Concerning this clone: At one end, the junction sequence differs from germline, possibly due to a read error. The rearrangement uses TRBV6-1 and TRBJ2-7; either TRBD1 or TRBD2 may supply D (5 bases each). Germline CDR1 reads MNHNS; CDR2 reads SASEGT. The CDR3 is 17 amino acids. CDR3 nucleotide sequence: TGTGCCATCAGTGAATTGGGACCCCGAGAAGGGGCCTACGAGCAGTACTTC. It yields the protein CAISELGPREGAYEQYF.

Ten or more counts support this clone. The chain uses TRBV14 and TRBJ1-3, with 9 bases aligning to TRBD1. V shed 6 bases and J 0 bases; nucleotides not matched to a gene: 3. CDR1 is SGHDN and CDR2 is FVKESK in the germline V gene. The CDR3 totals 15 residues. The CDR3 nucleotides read TGTGCCAGCAGTCGGGACAGGGTCTCTGGAAACACCATATATTTT. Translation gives CASSRDRVSGNTIYF.

DNA of the CDR3: TGTGCCAGCAGCCAAGCCGGCAGGGCCCATGGCTACACCTTC. This encodes CASSQAGRAHGYTF. V and J are TRBV14 and TRBJ1-2; perhaps TRBD1 as D (5 bases). V shed 1 base and J shed 6 bases, with 12 bases lying between them. CDR1 and CDR2 from the germline V gene are SGHDN and FVKESK. This CDR3 has 14 residues.

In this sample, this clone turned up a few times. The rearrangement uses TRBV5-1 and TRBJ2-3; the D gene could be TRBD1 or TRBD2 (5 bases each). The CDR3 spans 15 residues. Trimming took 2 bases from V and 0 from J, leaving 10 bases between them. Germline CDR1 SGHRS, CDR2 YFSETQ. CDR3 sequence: CASSFREFSTDTQYF. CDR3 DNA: TGCGCCAGCAGCTTCAGGGAGTTTAGCACAGATACGCAGTATTTT.

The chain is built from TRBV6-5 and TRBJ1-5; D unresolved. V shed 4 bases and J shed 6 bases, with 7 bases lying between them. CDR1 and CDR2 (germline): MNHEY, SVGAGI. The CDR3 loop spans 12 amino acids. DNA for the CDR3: TGTGCCAGCAGTTCGAGTGGTCAGCCCCAGCATTTT. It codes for CASSSSGQPQHF.

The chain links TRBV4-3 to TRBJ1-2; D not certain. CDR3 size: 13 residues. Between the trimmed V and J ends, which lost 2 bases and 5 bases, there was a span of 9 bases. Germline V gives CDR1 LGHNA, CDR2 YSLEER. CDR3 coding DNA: TGCGCCAGCAGCCAAACTCGGATTTATGGCTACACCTTC. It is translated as CASSQTRIYGYTF.

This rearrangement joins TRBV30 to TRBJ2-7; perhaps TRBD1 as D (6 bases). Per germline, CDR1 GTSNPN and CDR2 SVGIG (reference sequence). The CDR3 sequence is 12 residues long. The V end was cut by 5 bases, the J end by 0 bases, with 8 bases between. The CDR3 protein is CAWLGGSYEQYF. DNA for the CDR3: TGTGCCTGGTTAGGGGGCTCCTACGAGCAGTACTTC.

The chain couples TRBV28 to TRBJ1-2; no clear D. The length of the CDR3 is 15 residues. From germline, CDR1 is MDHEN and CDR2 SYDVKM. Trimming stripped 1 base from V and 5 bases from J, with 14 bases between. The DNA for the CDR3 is TGTGCCAGCAGTTTATCCCCACCTCCTTGGTATGGCTACACCTTC. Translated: CASSLSPPPWYGYTF.

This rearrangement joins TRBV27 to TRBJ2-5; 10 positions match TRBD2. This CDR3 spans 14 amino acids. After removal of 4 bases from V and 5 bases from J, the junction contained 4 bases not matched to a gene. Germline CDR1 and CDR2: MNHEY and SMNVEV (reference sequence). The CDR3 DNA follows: TGTGCCAGCAGTTCACTAGCGGGAAGGGAGACCCAGTACTTC. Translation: CASSSLAGRETQYF.

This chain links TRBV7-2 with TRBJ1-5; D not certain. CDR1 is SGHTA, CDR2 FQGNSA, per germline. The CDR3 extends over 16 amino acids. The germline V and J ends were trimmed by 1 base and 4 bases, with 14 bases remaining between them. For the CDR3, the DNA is TGTGCCAGCAGCTTAGACCACTACAGAAATAATCAGCCCCAGCATTTT. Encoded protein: CASSLDHYRNNQPQHF.

The DNA for the CDR3 is TGTGCCAGCAGTTTGGGGACAGGGTCATCCCACGAGCAGTACTTC. Translated: CASSLGTGSSHEQYF. The chain recombines TRBV27 with TRBJ2-7; 9 bases are shared with TRBD1. Germline V gives CDR1 MNHEY, CDR2 SMNVEV (reference sequence). V gave up 3 bases and J gave up 5 bases; unmatched junction bases: 8. The CDR3 has 15 residues.

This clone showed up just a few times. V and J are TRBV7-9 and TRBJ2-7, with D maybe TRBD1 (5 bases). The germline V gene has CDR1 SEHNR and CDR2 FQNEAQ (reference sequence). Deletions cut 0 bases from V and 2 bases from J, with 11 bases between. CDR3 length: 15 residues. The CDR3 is CASSLATAITYEQYF. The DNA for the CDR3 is TGTGCCAGCAGCTTAGCGACAGCTATAACCTACGAGCAGTACTTC.

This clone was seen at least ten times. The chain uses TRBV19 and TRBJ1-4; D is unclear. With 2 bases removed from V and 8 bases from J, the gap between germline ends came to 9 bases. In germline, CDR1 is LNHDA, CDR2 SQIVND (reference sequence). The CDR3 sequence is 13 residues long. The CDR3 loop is CASSIYPREKLFF. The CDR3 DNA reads TGTGCCAGTAGTATATATCCTAGGGAAAAACTGTTTTTT.

The CDR3: CASRDVSTTNEKLFF. For the CDR3, the DNA is TGTGCCAGCAGGGACGTCAGTACAACTAATGAAAAACTGTTTTTT. The gene calls are TRBV6-6 and TRBJ1-4; D call uncertain. V gave up 6 bases and J gave up 0 bases, with 11 bases separating them. The CDR3 length is 15 residues. Per germline, CDR1 MNHNY and CDR2 SVGAGI (reference sequence).

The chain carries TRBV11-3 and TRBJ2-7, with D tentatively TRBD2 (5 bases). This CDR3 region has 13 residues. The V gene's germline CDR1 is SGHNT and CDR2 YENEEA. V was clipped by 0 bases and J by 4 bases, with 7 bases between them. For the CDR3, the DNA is TGTGCCAGCAGCTTAGAGCCGGGATACGAGCAGTACTTC. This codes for CASSLEPGYEQYF.

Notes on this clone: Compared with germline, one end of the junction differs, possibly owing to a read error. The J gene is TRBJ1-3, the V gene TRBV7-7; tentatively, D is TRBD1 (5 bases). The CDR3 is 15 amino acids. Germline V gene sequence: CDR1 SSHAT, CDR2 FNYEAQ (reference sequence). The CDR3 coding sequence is TGTGCTAGCAGCTCGGGACTCAGCTCTGGAAACACCATATATTTT. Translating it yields CASSSGLSSGNTIYF.

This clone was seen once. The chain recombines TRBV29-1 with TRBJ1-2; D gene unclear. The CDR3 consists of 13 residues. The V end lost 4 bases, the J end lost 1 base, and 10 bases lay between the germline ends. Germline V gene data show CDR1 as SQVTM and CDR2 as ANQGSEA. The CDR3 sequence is CSVVGTHNYGYTF. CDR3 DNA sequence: TGCAGCGTTGTTGGCACGCATAACTATGGCTACACCTTC. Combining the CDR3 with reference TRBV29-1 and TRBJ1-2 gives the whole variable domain SAVISQKPSRDICQRGTSLTIQCQVDSQVTMMFWYRQQPGQSLTLIATANQGSEATYESGFVIDKFPISRPNLTFSTLTVSNMSPEDSSIYLCSVVGTHNYGYTFGSGTRLTVV.

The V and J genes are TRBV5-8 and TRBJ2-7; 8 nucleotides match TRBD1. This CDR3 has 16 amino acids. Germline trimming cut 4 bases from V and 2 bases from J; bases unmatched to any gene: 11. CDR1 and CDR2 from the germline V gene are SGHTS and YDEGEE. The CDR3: CASSPFGQGRTYEQYF. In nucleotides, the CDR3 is TGTGCCAGCAGCCCGTTCGGACAGGGACGAACCTACGAGCAGTACTTC.

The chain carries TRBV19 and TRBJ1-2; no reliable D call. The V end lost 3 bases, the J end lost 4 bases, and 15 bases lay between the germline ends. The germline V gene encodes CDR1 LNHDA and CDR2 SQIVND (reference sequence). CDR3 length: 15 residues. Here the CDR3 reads CASSIGLGGSYGYTF. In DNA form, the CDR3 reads TGTGCCAGTAGTATCGGCCTCGGCGGATCCTATGGCTACACCTTC.

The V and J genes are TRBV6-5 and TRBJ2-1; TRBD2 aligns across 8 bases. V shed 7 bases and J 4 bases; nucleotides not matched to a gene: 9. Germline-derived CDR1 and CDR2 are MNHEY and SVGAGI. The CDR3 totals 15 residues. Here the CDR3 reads CASTHGTSGYNEQFF. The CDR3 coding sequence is TGTGCCAGCACCCACGGGACTAGTGGTTACAATGAGCAGTTCTTC.

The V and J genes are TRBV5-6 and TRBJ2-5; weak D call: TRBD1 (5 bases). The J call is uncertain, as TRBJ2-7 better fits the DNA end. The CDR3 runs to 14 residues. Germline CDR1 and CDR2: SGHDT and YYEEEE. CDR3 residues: CASSSQVSSYEQYF. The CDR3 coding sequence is TGTGCCAGCAGCTCACAGGTTAGCTCCTACGAGCAGTACTTC.

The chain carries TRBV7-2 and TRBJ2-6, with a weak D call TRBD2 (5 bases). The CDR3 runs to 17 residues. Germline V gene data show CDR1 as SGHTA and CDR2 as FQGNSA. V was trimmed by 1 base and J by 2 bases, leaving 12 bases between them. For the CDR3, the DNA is TGTGCCAGCAGCTTAGTCCCCGGGATCCCTGGGGCCAACGTCCTGACTTTC. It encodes CASSLVPGIPGANVLTF. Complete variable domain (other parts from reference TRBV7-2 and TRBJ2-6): GAGVSQSPSNKVTEKGKDVELRCDPISGHTALYWYRQSLGQGLEFLIYFQGNSAPDKSGLPSDRFSAERTGGSVSTLTIQRTQQEDSAVYLCASSLVPGIPGANVLTFGAGSRLTVL.

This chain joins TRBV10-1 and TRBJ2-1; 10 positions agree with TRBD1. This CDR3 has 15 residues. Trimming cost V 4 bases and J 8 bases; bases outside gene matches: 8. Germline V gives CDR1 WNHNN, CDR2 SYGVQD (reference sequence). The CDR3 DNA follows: TGCGCCAGCAGTGTAACCGGGACAGGGGAGCATGAGCAGTTCTTC. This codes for CASSVTGTGEHEQFF.

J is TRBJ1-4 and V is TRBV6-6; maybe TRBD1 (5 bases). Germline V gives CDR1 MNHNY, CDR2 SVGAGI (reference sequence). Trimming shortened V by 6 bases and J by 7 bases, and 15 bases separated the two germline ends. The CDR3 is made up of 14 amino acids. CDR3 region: CASSRDEAREKLFF. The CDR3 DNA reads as TGTGCCAGCAGCCGGGACGAAGCACGTGAAAAACTGTTTTTT.

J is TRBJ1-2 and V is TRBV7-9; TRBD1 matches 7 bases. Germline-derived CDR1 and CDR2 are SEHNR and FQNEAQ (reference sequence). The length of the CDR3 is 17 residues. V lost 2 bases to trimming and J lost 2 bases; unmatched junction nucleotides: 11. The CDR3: CASSLYPGQPKNYGYTF. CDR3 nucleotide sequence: TGTGCCAGCAGCTTATACCCGGGACAGCCTAAAAACTATGGCTACACCTTC. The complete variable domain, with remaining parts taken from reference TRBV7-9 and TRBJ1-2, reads DTGVSQNPRHKITKRGQNVTFRCDPISEHNRLYWYRQTLGQGPEFLTYFQNEAQLEKSRLLSDRFSAERPKGSFSTLEIQRTEQGDSAMYLCASSLYPGQPKNYGYTFGSGTRLTVV.

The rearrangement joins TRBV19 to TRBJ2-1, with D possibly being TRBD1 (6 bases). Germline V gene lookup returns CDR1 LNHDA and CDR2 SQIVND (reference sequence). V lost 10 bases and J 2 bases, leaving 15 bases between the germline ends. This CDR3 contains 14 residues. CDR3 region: CAISPQGTYNEQFF. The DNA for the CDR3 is TGTGCCATTTCCCCGCAGGGGACCTACAATGAGCAGTTCTTC.

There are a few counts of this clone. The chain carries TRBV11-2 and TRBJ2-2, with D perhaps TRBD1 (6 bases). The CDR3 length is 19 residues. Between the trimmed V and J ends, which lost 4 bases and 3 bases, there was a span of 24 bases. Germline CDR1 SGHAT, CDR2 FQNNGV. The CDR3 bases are TGTGCCAGCAGCTCCCCGTGGCCAGGGGATACCCTTCACACCGGGGAGCTGTTTTTT. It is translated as CASSSPWPGDTLHTGELFF.

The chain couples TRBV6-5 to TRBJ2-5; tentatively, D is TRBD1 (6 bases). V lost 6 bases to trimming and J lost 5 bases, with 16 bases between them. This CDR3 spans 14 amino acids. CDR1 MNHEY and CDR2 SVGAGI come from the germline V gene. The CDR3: CASSPRGYGETQYF. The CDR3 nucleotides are TGTGCCAGCAGCCCCAGGGGATACGGCGAGACCCAGTACTTC.

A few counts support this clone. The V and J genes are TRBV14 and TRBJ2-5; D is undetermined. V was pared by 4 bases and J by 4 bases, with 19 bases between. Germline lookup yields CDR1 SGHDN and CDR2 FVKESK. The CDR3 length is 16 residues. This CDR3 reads CASSLATVRWGETQYF. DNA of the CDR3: TGTGCCAGCAGCCTTGCGACTGTTCGCTGGGGAGAGACCCAGTACTTC. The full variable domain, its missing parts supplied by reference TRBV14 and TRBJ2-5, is EAGVTQFPSHSVIEKGQTVTLRCDPISGHDNLYWYRRVMGKEIKFLLHFVKESKQDESGMPNNRFLAERTGGTYSTLKVQPAELEDSGVYFCASSLATVRWGETQYFGPGTRLLVL.

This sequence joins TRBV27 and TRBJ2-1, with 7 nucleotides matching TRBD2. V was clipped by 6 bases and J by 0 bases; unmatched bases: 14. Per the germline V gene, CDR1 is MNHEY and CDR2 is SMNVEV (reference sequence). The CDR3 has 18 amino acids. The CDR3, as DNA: TGTGCCAGCAGAAACCCCGATTGGGAGGGTAGCTCCTACAATGAGCAGTTCTTC. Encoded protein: CASRNPDWEGSSYNEQFF.

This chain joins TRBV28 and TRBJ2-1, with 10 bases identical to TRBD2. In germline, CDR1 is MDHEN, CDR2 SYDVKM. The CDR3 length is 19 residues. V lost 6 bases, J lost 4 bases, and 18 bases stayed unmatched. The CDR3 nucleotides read TGTGCCAGCAGGGGGGAGGCAGACGGGCTAGCGGGAGAGTACAATGAGCAGTTCTTC. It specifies CASRGEADGLAGEYNEQFF.